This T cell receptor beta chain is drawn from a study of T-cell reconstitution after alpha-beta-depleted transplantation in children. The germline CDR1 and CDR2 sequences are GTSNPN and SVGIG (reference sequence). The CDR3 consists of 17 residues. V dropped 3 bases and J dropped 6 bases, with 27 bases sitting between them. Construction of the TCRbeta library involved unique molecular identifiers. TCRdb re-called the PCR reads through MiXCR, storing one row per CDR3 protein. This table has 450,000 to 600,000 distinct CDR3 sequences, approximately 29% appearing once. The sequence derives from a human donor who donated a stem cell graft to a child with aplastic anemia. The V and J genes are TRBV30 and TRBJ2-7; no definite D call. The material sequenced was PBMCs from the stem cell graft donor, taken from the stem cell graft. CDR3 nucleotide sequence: TGTGCCTGGAGCGGTGCTTTGAGGCTAGTGGGTACCTGCGAGCAGTACTTC. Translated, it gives CAWSGALRLVGTCEQYF.